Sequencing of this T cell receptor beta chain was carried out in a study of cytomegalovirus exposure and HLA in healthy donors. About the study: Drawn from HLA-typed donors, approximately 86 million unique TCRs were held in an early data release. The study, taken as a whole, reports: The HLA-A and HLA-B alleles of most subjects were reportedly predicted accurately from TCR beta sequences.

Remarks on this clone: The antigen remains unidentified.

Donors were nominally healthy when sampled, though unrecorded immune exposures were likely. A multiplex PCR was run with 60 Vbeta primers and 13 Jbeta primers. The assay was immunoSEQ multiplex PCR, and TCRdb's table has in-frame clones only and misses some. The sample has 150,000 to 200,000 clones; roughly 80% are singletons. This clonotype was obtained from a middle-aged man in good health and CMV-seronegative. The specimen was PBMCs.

The CDR3 DNA reads TGTGCCAGCAGCCCCCTAGGTTGGGGCTACACCTTC. Translating gives CASSPLGWGYTF. This rearrangement joins TRBV7-6 to TRBJ1-2; D gene unclear. The CDR3 runs to 12 residues. V lost 5 bases to trimming and J lost 8 bases, with 12 bases between them. The germline gives CDR1 SGHVS, CDR2 FNYEAQ.